This T cell receptor (beta chain) comes out of a study of T cell repertoires in cytomegalovirus infection (dated by TCRdb to about 2019). Notes on the research overall: Donor HLA type was relevant to the analysis, because carriage of CMV infection together with the matching HLA type was indicated by public TCR beta signatures.

In the germline V gene, CDR1 corresponds to SGHTA and CDR2 to FQGNSA. The CDR3 goes from the cysteine to the phenylalanine over 17 residues. The DNA shown is the 51-base CDR3, in frame from base 1. Here V drops 7 bases and J drops 4 bases, and the junction holds 14 bases not matched to any gene. These reads were obtained on an Illumina HiSeq 1500. TCRdb reran the public reads through fastp at Q25 and MiXCR, keeping productive beta chains. Entries are consolidated by CDR3 protein sequence, retaining the most common genes and DNA. The sample table lists fewer than 700,000 distinct CDR3 sequences, 20% to 25% of them with a count of one. The ten top clones hold approximately 8% of the sample. Study-wide findings and limitations: In both this cohort and an independent roughly 350-donor cohort, the cumulative frequency of public TCR beta family members distinguished carriers of CMV infection plus the relevant HLA type. In the ex vivo response, HLA-C-restricted CMV-specific TCR beta clonotypes were dominant, and in two of eight donors the single most frequent clonotype came from this HLA-C-restricted group.

This clonotype was counted between two and nine times. Its target antigen remains unknown. The record has no base qualities; no much larger clone is one base away. Sequencing was performed on CD8+ T cells from PBMCs. Here the chain combines TRBV7-2 and TRBJ2-1, and 9 bases in between align with TRBD1. The receptor's source is a human donor in good health (CMV status not recorded). Some clones in this sample may be carry-over from other donors' samples. The CDR3 reads CASTNLGQGKSYNEQFF. The DNA sequence follows: TGTGCCAGCACCAATCTGGGACAGGGAAAGTCGTACAATGAGCAGTTCTTC.